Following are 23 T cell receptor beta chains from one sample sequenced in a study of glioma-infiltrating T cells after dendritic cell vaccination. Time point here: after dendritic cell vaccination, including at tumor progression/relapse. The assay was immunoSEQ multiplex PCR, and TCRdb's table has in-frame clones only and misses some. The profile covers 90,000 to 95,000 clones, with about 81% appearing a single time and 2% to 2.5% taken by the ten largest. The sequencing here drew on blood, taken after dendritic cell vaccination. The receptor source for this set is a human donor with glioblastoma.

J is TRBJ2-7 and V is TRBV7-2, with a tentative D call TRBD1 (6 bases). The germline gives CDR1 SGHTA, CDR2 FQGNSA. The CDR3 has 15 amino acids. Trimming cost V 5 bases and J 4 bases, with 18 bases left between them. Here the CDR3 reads CASSPTRAGTYEQYF. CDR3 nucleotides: TGTGCCAGCAGCCCTACCCGGGCAGGGACATACGAGCAGTACTTC.

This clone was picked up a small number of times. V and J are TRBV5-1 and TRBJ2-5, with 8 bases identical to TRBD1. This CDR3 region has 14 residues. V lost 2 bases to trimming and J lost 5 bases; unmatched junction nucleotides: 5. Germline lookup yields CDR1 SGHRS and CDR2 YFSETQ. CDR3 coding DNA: TGCGCCAGCAGCTTCGGACAGGGATGGGAGACCCAGTACTTC. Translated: CASSFGQGWETQYF. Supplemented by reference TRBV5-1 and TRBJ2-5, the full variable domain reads KAGVTQTPRYLIKTRGQQVTLSCSPISGHRSVSWYQQTPGQGLQFLFEYFSETQRNKGNFPGRFSGRQFSNSRSEMNVSTLELGDSALYLCASSFGQGWETQYFGPGTRLLVL.

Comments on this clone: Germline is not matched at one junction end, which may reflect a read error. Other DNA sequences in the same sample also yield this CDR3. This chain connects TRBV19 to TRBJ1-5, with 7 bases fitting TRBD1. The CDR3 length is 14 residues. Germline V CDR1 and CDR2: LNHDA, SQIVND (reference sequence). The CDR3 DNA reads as TGTGCCAGTCATGACAGGGAAGGCAATCAACCCCAGCATTTT. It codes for CASHDREGNQPQHF.

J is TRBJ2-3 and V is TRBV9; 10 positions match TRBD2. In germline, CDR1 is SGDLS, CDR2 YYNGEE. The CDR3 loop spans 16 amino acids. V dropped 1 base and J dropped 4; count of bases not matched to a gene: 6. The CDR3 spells CASSVRSGGAPDTQYF. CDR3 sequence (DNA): TGTGCCAGCAGCGTAAGGAGCGGGGGGGCCCCAGATACGCAGTATTTT.

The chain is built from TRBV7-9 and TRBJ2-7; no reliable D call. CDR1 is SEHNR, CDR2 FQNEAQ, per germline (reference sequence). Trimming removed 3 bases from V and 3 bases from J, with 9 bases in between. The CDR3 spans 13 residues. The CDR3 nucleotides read TGTGCCAGCAGCTTGGCCATCGACTACGAGCAGTACGTC. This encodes CASSLAIDYEQYV.

The CDR3 DNA reads TGTGCCAGCCATCCTAGCGGGGCGATCTTCTCCTACAATGAGCAGTTCTTC. Amino acid sequence: CASHPSGAIFSYNEQFF. The chain carries TRBV19 and TRBJ2-1, with TRBD2 matching over 9 bases. The length of the CDR3 is 17 residues. The J segment lost 0 bases and the V segment lost 9 bases, leaving 12 bases of the junction unmatched. Per the germline V gene, CDR1 is LNHDA and CDR2 is SQIVND (reference sequence).

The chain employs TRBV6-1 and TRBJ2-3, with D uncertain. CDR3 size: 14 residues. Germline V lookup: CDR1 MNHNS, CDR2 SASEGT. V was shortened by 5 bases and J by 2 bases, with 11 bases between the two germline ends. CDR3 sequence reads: CASSRQGYTDTQYF. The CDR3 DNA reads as TGTGCCAGCAGTAGACAAGGCTACACAGATACGCAGTATTTT.

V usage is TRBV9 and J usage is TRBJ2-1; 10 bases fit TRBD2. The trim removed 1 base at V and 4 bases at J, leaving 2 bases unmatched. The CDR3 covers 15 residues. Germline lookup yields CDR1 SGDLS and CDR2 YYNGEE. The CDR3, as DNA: TGTGCCAGCAGCGTATTAGCGGGAGGATACAATGAGCAGTTCTTC. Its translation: CASSVLAGGYNEQFF.

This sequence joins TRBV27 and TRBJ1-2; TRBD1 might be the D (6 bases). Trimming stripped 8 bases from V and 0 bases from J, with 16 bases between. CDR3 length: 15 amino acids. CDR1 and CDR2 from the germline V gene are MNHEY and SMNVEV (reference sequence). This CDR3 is CASRAQGFPNYGYTF. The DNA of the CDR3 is TGTGCCAGCCGCGCCCAGGGGTTCCCTAACTATGGCTACACCTTC.

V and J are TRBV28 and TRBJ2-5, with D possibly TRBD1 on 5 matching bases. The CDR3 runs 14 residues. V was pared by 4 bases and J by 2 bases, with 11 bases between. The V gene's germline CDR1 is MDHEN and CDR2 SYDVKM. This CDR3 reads CASSSPDRQETQYF. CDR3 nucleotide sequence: TGTGCCAGCAGTTCCCCCGACAGACAAGAGACCCAGTACTTC.

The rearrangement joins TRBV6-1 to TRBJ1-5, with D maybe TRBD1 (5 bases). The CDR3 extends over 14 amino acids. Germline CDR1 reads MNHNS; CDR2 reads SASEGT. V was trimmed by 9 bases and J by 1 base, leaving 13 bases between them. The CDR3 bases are TGTGCCAGTAAGGCGACAGACAGCAATCAGCCCCAGCATTTT. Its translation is CASKATDSNQPQHF.

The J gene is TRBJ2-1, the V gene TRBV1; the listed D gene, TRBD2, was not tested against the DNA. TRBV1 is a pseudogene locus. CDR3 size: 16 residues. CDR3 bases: TGCACCAGCAGCCAAGACGGCGGGGGGCCTTCCAATGAGCAGTTCTTC. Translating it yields CTSSQDGGGPSNEQFF.

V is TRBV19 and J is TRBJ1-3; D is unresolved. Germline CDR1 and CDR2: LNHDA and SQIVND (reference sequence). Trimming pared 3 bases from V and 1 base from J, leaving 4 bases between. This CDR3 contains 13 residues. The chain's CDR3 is CASSIGSGNTIYF. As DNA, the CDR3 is TGTGCCAGTAGTATCGGGTCTGGAAACACCATATATTTT.

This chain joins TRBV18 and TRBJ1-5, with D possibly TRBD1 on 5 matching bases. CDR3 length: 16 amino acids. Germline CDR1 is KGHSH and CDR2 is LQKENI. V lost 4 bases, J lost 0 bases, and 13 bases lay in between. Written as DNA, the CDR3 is TGTGCCAGCTCACAGTTCGCGACAGATAGCAATCAGCCCCAGCATTTT. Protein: CASSQFATDSNQPQHF.

The CDR3 protein is CASSRTGGNYGYTF. The CDR3 DNA reads TGTGCCAGCAGCCGGACAGGGGGTAACTATGGCTACACCTTC. The chain joins TRBV7-2 to TRBJ1-2; 10 nucleotides match TRBD1. With 5 bases clipped from V and 1 base from J, the junction kept 1 base outside the gene matches. Per germline, CDR1 SGHTA and CDR2 FQGNSA. The CDR3 is 14 residues long.

CDR3 DNA: TGTGCCAGCAGTGAACGGGGGAAAAAAGAAAAACTGTTTTTT. As protein: CASSERGKKEKLFF. This rearrangement joins TRBV6-1 to TRBJ1-4, with a weak D call TRBD1 (5 bases). This CDR3 spans 14 amino acids. V lost 2 bases to trimming and J lost 8 bases, with 12 bases between them. In germline, CDR1 is MNHNS, CDR2 SASEGT.

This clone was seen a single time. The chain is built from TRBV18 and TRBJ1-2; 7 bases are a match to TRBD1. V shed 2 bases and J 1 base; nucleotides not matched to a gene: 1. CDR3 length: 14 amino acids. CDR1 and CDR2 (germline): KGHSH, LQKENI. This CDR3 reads CASSPGTDNYGYTF. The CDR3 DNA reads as TGTGCCAGCTCACCAGGGACAGATAACTATGGCTACACCTTC.

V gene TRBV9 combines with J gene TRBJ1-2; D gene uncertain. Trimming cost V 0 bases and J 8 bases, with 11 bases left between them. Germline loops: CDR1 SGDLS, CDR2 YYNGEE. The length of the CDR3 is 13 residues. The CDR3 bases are TGTGCCAGCAGCGTAGTCAGGTACGGAGGCTACACCTTC. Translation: CASSVVRYGGYTF.

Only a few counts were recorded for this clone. The CDR3 loop reads CASSLDRENTIYF. The CDR3, as DNA: TGCGCCAGCAGCTTGGACAGGGAAAACACCATATATTTT. V and J are TRBV5-1 and TRBJ1-3, with TRBD1 as a possible D gene (6 bases). The V end lost 0 bases, the J end lost 6 bases, and 7 bases lay between the germline ends. This CDR3 is built from 13 residues. Germline assignment: CDR1 SGHRS and CDR2 YFSETQ.

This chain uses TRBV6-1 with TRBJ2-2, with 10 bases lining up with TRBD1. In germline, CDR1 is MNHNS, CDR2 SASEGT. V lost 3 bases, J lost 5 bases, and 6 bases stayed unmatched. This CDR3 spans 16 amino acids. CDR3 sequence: CASSDTDRGWTGELFF. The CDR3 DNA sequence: TGTGCCAGCAGTGACACGGACAGGGGGTGGACCGGGGAGCTGTTTTTT.

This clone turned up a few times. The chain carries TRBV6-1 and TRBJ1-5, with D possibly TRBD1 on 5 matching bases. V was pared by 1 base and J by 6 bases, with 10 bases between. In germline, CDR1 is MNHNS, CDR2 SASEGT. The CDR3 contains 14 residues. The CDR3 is CASSEGGGSQPQHF. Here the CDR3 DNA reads TGTGCCAGCAGTGAAGGGGGCGGCAGTCAGCCCCAGCATTTT.

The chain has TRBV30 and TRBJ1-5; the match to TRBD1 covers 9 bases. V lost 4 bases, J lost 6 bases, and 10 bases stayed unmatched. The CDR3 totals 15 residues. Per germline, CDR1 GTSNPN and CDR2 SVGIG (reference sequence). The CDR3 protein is CAWTSGQGTGQPQHF. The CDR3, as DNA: TGTGCCTGGACCTCGGGACAGGGCACGGGTCAGCCCCAGCATTTT.

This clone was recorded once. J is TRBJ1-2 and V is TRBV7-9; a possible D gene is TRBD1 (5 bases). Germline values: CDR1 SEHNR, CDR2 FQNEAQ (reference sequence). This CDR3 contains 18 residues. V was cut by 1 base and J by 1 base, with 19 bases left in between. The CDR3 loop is CASSLETSGGNHNYGYTF. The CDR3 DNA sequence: TGTGCCAGCAGCTTAGAGACCTCCGGGGGGAACCATAACTATGGCTACACCTTC.